What follows are 2 T cell receptor beta chains derived from one specimen sequenced in a study of CD8+ T cells in alopecia areata (dated by TCRdb to the late 2010s). The time point label for this specimen denotes: baseline before oral tofacitinib. The receptor library was made with the immunoSEQ multiplex PCR assay. RNA was extracted from all samples and reverse transcribed into cDNA, which served as template for TCR sequencing. The immuneACCESS repertoire file appears here via TCRdb, limited to in-frame rearrangements. These files lack a portion of the clones; in checked studies, under half of the deficit traces to unresolved V genes, and the cause of the others is not known. The sample contains about 69,000 clones, under 75% of them found a single time. The top ten hold approximately 15% of the sample. The input for sequencing was CD8+ T cells sorted from blood, taken at week 0. These receptors were obtained from a human donor with alopecia areata.

In this sample, this clone turned up a few times. The chain joins TRBV28 to TRBJ1-2; TRBD1 matches at 8 bases. Germline loops: CDR1 MDHEN, CDR2 SYDVKM. The CDR3 runs 15 residues. J lost 4 bases, V lost 6 bases, and 10 bases had no gene match. The chain's CDR3 is CASRLGTGAFYGYTF. CDR3 nucleotide sequence: TGTGCCAGCAGACTCGGGACAGGCGCTTTCTATGGCTACACCTTC.

The V and J genes are TRBV13 and TRBJ1-5; the D gene is possibly TRBD1 (5 bases). Trimming took 4 bases from V and 4 from J, leaving 17 bases between them. CDR1 is PRHDT, CDR2 FYEKMQ, per germline (reference sequence). The CDR3 is made up of 16 amino acids. DNA for the CDR3: TGTGCCAGCAGCTCCCAGCTGGAAGGGGCTAATCAGCCCCAGCATTTT. It yields the protein CASSSQLEGANQPQHF.